This is a list of T cell receptor beta chains from one sample in a study of T cell responses to AZD1222 COVID-19 vaccine. TCRdb's table, derived via immunoSEQ multiplex PCR, lists solely in-frame clones and lacks some. The repertoire consists of under 150,000 clones, with 85% to 95% occurring once and the leading ten covering about 5%. The source material was peripheral blood, sampled on day 0 of AZD1222 vaccination. Receptors were obtained from an adult in good health. Each CDR3 is given with its conserved first and last residue.

j_call	v_call	cdr3_aa
TRBJ1-5	TRBV3-1/TRBV3-2	CASSPGQGPYSNQPQHF
TRBJ2-3	TRBV9	CASSVVGQGSRDTQYF
TRBJ1-6	TRBV3-1/TRBV3-2	CASSRTSYNSPLHF
TRBJ2-7	TRBV21-1	CASSLGLADFNSYEQYF
TRBJ2-1	TRBV7-9	CASSLGLHNEQFF
TRBJ2-3	TRBV19	CASSIEFTLTGSSTDTQYF